This TCR beta chain appears in the sequencing data of a study of blood T cell repertoires in COVID-19. As for the study in general: Nucleic acid was either cDNA or gDNA, and it came from T cells, B-cell-depleted T cells, or PBMCs.

Original data processing: Reference gene primer amplification gave nucleated cell count estimates. TCRdb's table, derived via immunoSEQ multiplex PCR, lists solely in-frame clones and lacks some. D and trimming were read from the DNA, whereas the V and J calls and clone size are those reported in that table. The table lists a few hundred thousand clones, around 90% of them singletons, with about 5% in the top ten. The CDR3 loop spans 13 amino acids. Germline CDR1 and CDR2: GTSNPN and SVGIG (reference sequence). The V and J ends lost 3 bases and 3 bases, in that order; junction bases with no gene match: 4.

The chain is built from TRBV30 and TRBJ1-1; 7 nucleotides agree with TRBD1. The TCR sequence derives from a man younger than 45 who had recovered from COVID-19. The material sequenced was PBMCs or T cells enriched from blood (not recorded which). The CDR3 DNA sequence: TGTGCCTGGAGGTTAGGGGGCCACACTGAAGCTTTCTTT. Encoded protein: CAWRLGGHTEAFF.